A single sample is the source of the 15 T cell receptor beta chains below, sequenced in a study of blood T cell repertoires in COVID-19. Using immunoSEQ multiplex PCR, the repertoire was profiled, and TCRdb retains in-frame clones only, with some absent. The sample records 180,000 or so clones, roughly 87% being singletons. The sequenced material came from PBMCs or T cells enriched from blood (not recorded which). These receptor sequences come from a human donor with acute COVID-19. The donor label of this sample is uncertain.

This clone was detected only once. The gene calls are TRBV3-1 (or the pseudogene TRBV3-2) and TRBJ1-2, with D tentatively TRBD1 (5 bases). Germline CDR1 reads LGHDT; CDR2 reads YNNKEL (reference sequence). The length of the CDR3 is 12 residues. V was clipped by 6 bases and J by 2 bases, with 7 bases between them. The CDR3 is CASSPGNYGYTF. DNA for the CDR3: TGTGCCAGCAGTCCAGGGAACTATGGCTACACCTTC.

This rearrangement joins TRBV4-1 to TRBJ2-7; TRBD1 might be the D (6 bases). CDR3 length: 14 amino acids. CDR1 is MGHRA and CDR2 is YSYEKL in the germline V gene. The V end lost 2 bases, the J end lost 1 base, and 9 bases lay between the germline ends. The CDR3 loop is CASSQQGISYEQYF. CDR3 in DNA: TGCGCCAGCAGCCAACAGGGGATTTCCTACGAGCAGTACTTC.

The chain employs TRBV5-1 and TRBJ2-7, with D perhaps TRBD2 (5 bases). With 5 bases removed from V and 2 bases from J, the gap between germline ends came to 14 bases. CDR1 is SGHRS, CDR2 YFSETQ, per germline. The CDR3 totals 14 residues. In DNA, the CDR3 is TGCGCCAGCAGTACGCGGACTTTGGCCTACGAGCAGTACTTC. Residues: CASSTRTLAYEQYF.

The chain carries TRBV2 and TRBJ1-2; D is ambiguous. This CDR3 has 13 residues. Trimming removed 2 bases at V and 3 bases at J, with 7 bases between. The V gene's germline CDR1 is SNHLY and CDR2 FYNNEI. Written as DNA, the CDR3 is TGTGCCAGCAGTGAACTGGCGGACTATGGCTACACCTTC. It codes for CASSELADYGYTF.

CDR3 amino acids: CASSVAPSGGAEDTQYF. In DNA form, the CDR3 reads TGTGCCAGCAGCGTAGCTCCTAGCGGGGGGGCCGAAGATACGCAGTATTTT. V gene TRBV9 combines with J gene TRBJ2-3; 12 bases are a match to TRBD2. CDR3 length equals 17 residues. Germline V gives CDR1 SGDLS, CDR2 YYNGEE. V lost 0 bases and J lost 5; bases outside the gene matches: 7. Using reference TRBV9 and TRBJ2-3 for the parts outside the CDR3, the full variable domain is DSGVTQTPKHLITATGQRVTLRCSPRSGDLSVYWYQQSLDQGLQFLIQYYNGEERAKGNILERFSAQQFPDLHSELNLSSLELGDSALYFCASSVAPSGGAEDTQYFGPGTRLTVL.

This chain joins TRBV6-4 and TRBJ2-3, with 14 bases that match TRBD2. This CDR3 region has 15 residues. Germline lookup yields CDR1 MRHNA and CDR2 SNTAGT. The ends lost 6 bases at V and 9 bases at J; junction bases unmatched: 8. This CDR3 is CASSETSGGAGTQYF. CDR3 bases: TGTGCCAGCAGCGAGACTAGCGGGGGGGCCGGAACGCAGTATTTT.

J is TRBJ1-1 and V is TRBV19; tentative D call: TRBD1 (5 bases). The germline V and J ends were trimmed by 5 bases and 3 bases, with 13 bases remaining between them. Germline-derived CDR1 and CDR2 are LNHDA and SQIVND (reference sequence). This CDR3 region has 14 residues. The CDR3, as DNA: TGTGCCAGTAGTCAGGAGGGGCGGGACACTGAAGCTTTCTTT. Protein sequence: CASSQEGRDTEAFF. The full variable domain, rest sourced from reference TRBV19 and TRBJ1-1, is DGGITQSPKYLFRKEGQNVTLSCEQNLNHDAMYWYRQDPGQGLRLIYYSQIVNDFQKGDIAEGYSVSREKKESFPLTVTSAQKNPTAFYLCASSQEGRDTEAFFGQGTRLTVV.

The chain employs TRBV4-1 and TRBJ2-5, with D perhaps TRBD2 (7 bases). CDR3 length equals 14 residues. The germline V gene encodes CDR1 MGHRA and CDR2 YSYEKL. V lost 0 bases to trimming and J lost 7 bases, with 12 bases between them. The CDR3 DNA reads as TGCGCCAGCAGCCAAGATAGGGGGGGAGGGACCCAGTACTTC. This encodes CASSQDRGGGTQYF.

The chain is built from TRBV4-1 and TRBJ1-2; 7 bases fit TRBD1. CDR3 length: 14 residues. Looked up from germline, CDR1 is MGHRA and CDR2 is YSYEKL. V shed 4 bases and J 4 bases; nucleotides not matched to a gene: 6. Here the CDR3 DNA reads TGCGCCAGCAGCCGATGGACAGGTCGCTATGGCTACACCTTC. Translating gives CASSRWTGRYGYTF.

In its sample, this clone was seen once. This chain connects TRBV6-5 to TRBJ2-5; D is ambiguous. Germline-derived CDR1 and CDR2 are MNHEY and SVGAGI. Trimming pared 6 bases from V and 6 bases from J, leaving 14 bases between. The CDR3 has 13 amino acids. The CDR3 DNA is TGTGCCAGCAGGACCACTAAGTTCAAGACCCAGTACTTC. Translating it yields CASRTTKFKTQYF.

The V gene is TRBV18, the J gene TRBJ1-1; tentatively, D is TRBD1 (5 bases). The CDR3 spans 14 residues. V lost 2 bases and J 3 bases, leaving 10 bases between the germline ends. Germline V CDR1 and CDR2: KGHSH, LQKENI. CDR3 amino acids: CASSPGTQDTEAFF. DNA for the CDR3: TGTGCCAGCTCACCAGGGACTCAGGACACTGAAGCTTTCTTT.

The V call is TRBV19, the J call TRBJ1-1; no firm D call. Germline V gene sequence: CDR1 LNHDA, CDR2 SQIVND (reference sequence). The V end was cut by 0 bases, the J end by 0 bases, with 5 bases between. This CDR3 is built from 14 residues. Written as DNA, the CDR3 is TGTGCCAGTAGTATAGATCTAGTGAACACTGAAGCTTTCTTT. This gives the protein CASSIDLVNTEAFF.

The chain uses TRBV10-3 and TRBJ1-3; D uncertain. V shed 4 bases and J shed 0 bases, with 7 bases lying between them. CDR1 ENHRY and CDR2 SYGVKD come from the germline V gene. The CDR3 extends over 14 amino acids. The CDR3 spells CAISAGSSGNTIYF. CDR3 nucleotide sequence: TGTGCCATCAGTGCGGGAAGCTCTGGAAACACCATATATTTT.

CDR3 sequence reads: CASSLRAFHSYEQYF. CDR3 nucleotide sequence: TGTGCCAGCAGCTTAAGAGCCTTTCACTCCTACGAGCAGTACTTC. This chain joins TRBV13 and TRBJ2-7; D remains ambiguous. Germline-derived CDR1 and CDR2 are PRHDT and FYEKMQ (reference sequence). This CDR3 has 15 residues. Between the trimmed V and J ends, which lost 2 bases and 0 bases, there was a span of 11 bases.

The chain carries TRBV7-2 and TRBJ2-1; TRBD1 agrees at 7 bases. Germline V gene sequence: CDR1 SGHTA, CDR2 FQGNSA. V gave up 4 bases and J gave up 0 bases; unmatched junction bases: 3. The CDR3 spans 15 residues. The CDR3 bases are TGTGCCAGCAGCTCCCGACAGGGCTCCTACAATGAGCAGTTCTTC. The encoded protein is CASSSRQGSYNEQFF.